This T cell receptor (beta chain) stems from a study of blood T cell repertoires in COVID-19. Assay used: immunoSEQ multiplex PCR; TCRdb lists only in-frame clones, some missing. This repertoire shows roughly 400,000 clones, about nine tenths found once; its top ten account for around 1.7%. Recovery meant two consecutive negative NP/OP PCR tests, professional clearance, or resolved symptoms. Trimming removed 5 bases from V and 7 bases from J, with 12 bases in between. This CDR3 comprises 12 residues. This TCR came from a woman aged 25 to 45 who had recovered from COVID-19. The sample consisted of PBMCs or T cells enriched from blood (not recorded which). The chain employs TRBV12-3 or TRBV12-4 and TRBJ2-7; D perhaps matches TRBD1 (6 bases). Here the CDR3 DNA reads TGTGCCAGCAGTCGTACAGGGCTGGAGCAGTACTTC. Protein product: CASSRTGLEQYF.